This T cell receptor beta chain was identified in a study of cytomegalovirus exposure and HLA in healthy donors. Looking at the study overall: Clustering assigned 81% of the approximately 390 genotyped donors to the Caucasian-associated ancestry cluster.

This clone was found a few times. Its cognate antigen is unknown. Other DNA sequences in the sample encode the same CDR3. Per germline, CDR1 SGDLS and CDR2 YYNGEE. The CDR3 has 13 amino acids. The ends were cut back, 3 bases at V and 4 bases at J, with 8 bases in the middle. Study conclusions and caveats: Later analysis associated a missense DCLRE1C variant with TCR beta V- and J-gene trimming. Donors belonging to an Asian-associated ancestry cluster reportedly showed fewer N-insertions in productive TCRs than the approximately 640-donor mean, according to what a later analysis found. Accurate predictions that matched the HLA-A and HLA-B alleles of most subjects were reportedly made from TCR beta sequences.

Primers for the PCR totalled 60 Vbeta and 13 Jbeta. Sequenced by immunoSEQ multiplex PCR; TCRdb stores in-frame clones only, minus some. This sample has some 120,000 clones; approximately 10% occur once, and the top ten carry under 6%. The sample was PBMCs. This chain uses TRBV9 with TRBJ1-5; TRBD1 is a possible D gene (6 bases). The clonotype originates from a woman under 30 in good health and CMV-seropositive. The CDR3: CASSGGGNQPQHF. As DNA, the CDR3 is TGTGCCAGCAGCGGAGGGGGAAATCAGCCCCAGCATTTT.